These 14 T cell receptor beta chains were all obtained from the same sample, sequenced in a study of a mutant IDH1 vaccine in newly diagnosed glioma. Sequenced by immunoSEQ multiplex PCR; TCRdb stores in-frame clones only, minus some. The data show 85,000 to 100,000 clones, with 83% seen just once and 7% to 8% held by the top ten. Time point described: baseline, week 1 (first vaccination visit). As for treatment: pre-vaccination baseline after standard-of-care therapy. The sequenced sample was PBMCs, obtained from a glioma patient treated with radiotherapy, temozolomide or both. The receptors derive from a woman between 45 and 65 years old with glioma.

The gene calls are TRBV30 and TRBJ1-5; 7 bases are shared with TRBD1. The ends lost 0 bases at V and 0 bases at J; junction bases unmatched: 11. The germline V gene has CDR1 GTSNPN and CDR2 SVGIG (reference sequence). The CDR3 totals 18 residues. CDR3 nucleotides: TGTGCCTGGAGTGTTCGACAGGGACAATTATATAGCAATCAGCCCCAGCATTTT. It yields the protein CAWSVRQGQLYSNQPQHF.

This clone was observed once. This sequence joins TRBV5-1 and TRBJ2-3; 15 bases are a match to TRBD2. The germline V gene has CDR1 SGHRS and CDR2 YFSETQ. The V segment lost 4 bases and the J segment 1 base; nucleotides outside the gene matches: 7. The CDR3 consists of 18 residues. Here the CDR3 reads CASSHGGLAGGRTDTQYF. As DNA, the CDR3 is TGCGCCAGCAGCCATGGGGGACTAGCGGGGGGACGCACAGATACGCAGTATTTT.

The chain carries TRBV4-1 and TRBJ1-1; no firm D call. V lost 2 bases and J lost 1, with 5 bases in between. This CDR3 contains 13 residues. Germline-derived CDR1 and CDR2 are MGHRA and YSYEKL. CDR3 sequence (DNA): TGCGCCAGCAGCCAAAAAGGGAACACTGAAGCTTTCTTT. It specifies CASSQKGNTEAFF.

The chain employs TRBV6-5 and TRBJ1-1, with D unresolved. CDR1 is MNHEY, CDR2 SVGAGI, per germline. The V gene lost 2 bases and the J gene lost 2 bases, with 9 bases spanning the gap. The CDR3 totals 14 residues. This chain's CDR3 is CASSYTSGNTEAFF. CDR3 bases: TGTGCCAGCAGTTACACGTCGGGAAACACTGAAGCTTTCTTT.

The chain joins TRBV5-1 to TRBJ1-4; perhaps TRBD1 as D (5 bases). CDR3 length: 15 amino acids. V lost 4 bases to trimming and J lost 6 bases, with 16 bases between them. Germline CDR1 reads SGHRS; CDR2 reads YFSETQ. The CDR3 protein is CASSPRWGGDEKLFF. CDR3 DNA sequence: TGCGCCAGCAGCCCGCGGTGGGGGGGGGATGAAAAACTGTTTTTT.

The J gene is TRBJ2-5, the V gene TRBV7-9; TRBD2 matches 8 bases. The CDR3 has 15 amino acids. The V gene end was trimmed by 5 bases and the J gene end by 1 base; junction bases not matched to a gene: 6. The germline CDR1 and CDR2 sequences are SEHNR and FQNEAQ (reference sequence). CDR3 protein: CASSPVAGPQETQYF. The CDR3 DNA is TGTGCCAGCAGCCCTGTAGCGGGACCCCAAGAGACCCAGTACTTC.

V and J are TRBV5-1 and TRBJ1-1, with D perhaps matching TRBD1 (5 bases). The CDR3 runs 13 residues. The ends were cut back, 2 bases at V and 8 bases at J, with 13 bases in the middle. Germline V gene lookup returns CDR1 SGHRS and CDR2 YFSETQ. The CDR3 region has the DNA TGCGCCAGCAGCTTAACAGGAGTCGGAGAAGCTTTCTTT. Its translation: CASSLTGVGEAFF. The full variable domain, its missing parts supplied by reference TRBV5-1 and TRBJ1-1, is KAGVTQTPRYLIKTRGQQVTLSCSPISGHRSVSWYQQTPGQGLQFLFEYFSETQRNKGNFPGRFSGRQFSNSRSEMNVSTLELGDSALYLCASSLTGVGEAFFGQGTRLTVV.

The CDR3 spells CASSPVQGRTEAFF. The CDR3 nucleotides read TGTGCCAGTAGTCCAGTACAGGGGCGGACTGAAGCTTTCTTT. The V gene is TRBV19, the J gene TRBJ1-1, with TRBD1 identical over 7 bases. CDR1 and CDR2 (germline): LNHDA, SQIVND (reference sequence). CDR3 length: 14 amino acids. V trimming: 5 bases; J trimming: 5 bases; junction bases outside the gene matches: 8.

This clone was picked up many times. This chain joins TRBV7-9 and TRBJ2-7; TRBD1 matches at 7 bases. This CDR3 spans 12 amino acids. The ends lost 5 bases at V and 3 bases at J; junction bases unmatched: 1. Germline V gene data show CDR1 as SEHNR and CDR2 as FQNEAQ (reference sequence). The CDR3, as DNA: TGTGCCAGCAGCCAGGGGGACTACGAGCAGTACTTC. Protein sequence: CASSQGDYEQYF.

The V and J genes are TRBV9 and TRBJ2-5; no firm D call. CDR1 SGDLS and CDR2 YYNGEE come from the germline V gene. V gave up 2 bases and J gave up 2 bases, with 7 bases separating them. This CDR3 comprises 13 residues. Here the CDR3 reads CASSVSSQETQYF. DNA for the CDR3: TGTGCCAGCAGCGTTTCCAGTCAAGAGACCCAGTACTTC.

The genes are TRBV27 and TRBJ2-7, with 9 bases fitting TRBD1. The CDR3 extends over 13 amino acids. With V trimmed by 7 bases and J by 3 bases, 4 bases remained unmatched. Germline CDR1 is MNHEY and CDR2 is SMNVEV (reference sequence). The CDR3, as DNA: TGTGCCAGCACCCCGGGACAGGGCTACGAGCAGTACTTC. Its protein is CASTPGQGYEQYF.

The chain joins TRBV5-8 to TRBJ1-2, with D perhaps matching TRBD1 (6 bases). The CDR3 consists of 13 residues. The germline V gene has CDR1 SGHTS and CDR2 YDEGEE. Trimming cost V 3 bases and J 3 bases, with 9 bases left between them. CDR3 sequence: CASSSPGDYGYTF. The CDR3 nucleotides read TGTGCCAGCAGCTCCCCAGGGGACTATGGCTACACCTTC.

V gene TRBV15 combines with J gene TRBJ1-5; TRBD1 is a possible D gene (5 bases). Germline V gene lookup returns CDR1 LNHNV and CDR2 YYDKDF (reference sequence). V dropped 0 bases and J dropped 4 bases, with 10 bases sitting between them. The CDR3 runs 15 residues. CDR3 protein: CATSRDIQANQPQHF. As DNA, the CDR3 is TGTGCCACCAGCAGAGATATACAGGCAAATCAGCCCCAGCATTTT.

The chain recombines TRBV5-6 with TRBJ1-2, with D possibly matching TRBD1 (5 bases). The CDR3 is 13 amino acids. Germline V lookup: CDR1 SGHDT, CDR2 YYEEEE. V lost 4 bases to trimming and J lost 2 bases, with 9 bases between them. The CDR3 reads CASSRRDNYGYTF. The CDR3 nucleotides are TGTGCCAGCAGCCGCCGGGACAACTATGGCTACACCTTC.